The 15 T cell receptor beta chains given below trace back to one sample, sequenced in a study of T cells in Graves' hyperthyroidism and ophthalmopathy. Researchers took RNA transcripts and amplified the TCR beta CDR3 regions from them. TCR CDR3 underwent first-round RT-PCR with the HTBI primer set. TCRdb called the multiplex PCR reads again in MiXCR, with one record for every CDR3 protein. The sample records 600,000 or so distinct CDR3 sequences, 35% to 55% being singletons. The sequencing input was peripheral blood or thyroid tissue (not recorded which). Source of these receptors: a young woman with Graves' hyperthyroidism.

V gene TRBV29-1 combines with J gene TRBJ1-5; D is ambiguous. The CDR3 sequence is 13 residues long. Trimming shortened V by 7 bases and J by 0 bases, and 10 bases separated the two germline ends. Per the germline V gene, CDR1 is SQVTM and CDR2 is ANQGSEA. CDR3 in amino acids: CSALTGSNQPQHF. CDR3 DNA: TGCAGCGCTTTGACGGGTAGCAATCAGCCCCAGCATTTT. The full variable domain, completed using reference TRBV29-1 and TRBJ1-5, is SAVISQKPSRDICQRGTSLTIQCQVDSQVTMMFWYRQQPGQSLTLIATANQGSEATYESGFVIDKFPISRPNLTFSTLTVSNMSPEDSSIYLCSALTGSNQPQHFGDGTRLSIL.

The rearrangement uses TRBV2 and TRBJ1-2; D possibly corresponds to TRBD1 (5 bases). With 5 bases removed from V and 4 bases from J, the gap between germline ends came to 17 bases. CDR3 length equals 15 residues. Germline V gene lookup returns CDR1 SNHLY and CDR2 FYNNEI. The CDR3 protein is CASSLGTGESYGYTF. CDR3 coding DNA: TGTGCCAGCAGTTTAGGTACGGGGGAATCCTATGGCTACACCTTC.

The chain is built from TRBV2 and TRBJ1-2; 7 nucleotides align to TRBD1. The CDR3 totals 14 residues. The J segment lost 5 bases and the V segment lost 8 bases, leaving 11 bases of the junction unmatched. The V gene's germline CDR1 is SNHLY and CDR2 FYNNEI. CDR3 loop: CASRYGTAGYGYTF. The CDR3 nucleotides read TGTGCCAGCCGGTACGGGACAGCGGGGTATGGCTACACCTTC.

Note on this clonotype: Just one base apart from a much larger clone, this may be a read error. This sequence joins TRBV10-3 and TRBJ1-1, with 7 bases that match TRBD1. CDR3 length: 15 amino acids. Per the germline V gene, CDR1 is ENHRY and CDR2 is SYGVKD. In DNA, the CDR3 is TGTACCATCAGTCCCCCCGGGACAGCGGGCACTGAAGCTTTCTTT. Translating it yields CTISPPGTAGTEAFF.

The rearrangement joins TRBV19 to TRBJ2-7; TRBD2 matches 8 bases. In germline, CDR1 is LNHDA, CDR2 SQIVND (reference sequence). The CDR3 covers 14 residues. After removal of 9 bases from V and 0 bases from J, the junction contained 7 bases not matched to a gene. The CDR3 DNA reads TGTGCCAGGGTCCCTAGCGGGCCCTCCTACGAGCAGTACTTC. Its protein is CARVPSGPSYEQYF.

V gene TRBV19 combines with J gene TRBJ1-1, with 7 bases that match TRBD1. The CDR3 runs 16 residues. Germline V gives CDR1 LNHDA, CDR2 SQIVND (reference sequence). Trimming cost V 3 bases and J 4 bases; bases outside gene matches: 11. CDR3 DNA: TGTGCCAGTAGTATCGTAGGGACAGTCCGGGCCACTGAAGCTTTCTTT. Amino acid sequence: CASSIVGTVRATEAFF.

This clonotype was found many times. The V call is TRBV19, the J call TRBJ1-6, with 9 positions matching TRBD1. This CDR3 has 14 residues. The germline V gene encodes CDR1 LNHDA and CDR2 SQIVND (reference sequence). Losses at the gene ends were 7 bases for V and 10 bases for J; bases not matched to a gene: 8. The CDR3 loop is CASTTQGANSPLHF. The CDR3 nucleotides read TGTGCCAGTACGACACAGGGGGCTAACTCACCCCTCCACTTT. The variable domain in full, with the rest retrieved from reference TRBV19 and TRBJ1-6, is DGGITQSPKYLFRKEGQNVTLSCEQNLNHDAMYWYRQDPGQGLRLIYYSQIVNDFQKGDIAEGYSVSREKKESFPLTVTSAQKNPTAFYLCASTTQGANSPLHFGNGTRLTVT.

The chain couples TRBV7-9 to TRBJ1-2; no firm D call. V lost 5 bases, J lost 2 bases, and 9 bases lay in between. Per the germline V gene, CDR1 is SEHNR and CDR2 is FQNEAQ (reference sequence). The CDR3 runs 13 residues. The CDR3 sequence is CASSLSINYGYTF. The CDR3 DNA follows: TGTGCCAGCAGCCTTAGTATAAACTATGGCTACACCTTC.

The rearrangement links TRBV15 to TRBJ2-5; D ambiguous. V gave up 0 bases and J gave up 9 bases, with 20 bases separating them. Germline V gene lookup returns CDR1 LNHNV and CDR2 YYDKDF (reference sequence). The CDR3 runs to 16 residues. The CDR3 loop is CATSRDQRASNQPQYF. The CDR3 DNA follows: TGTGCCACCAGCAGAGATCAACGGGCCAGCAATCAGCCCCAGTACTTC.

The genes are TRBV5-1 and TRBJ1-1; 12 bases match TRBD1. The CDR3 has 17 amino acids. Per the germline V gene, CDR1 is SGHRS and CDR2 is YFSETQ. J was trimmed by 0 bases and V by 4 bases; bases with no gene match: 7. The CDR3 loop is CASSPEGTGGLNTEAFF. The CDR3 DNA reads as TGCGCCAGCAGCCCGGAGGGGACAGGGGGCTTGAACACTGAAGCTTTCTTT. Complete variable domain (other parts from reference TRBV5-1 and TRBJ1-1): KAGVTQTPRYLIKTRGQQVTLSCSPISGHRSVSWYQQTPGQGLQFLFEYFSETQRNKGNFPGRFSGRQFSNSRSEMNVSTLELGDSALYLCASSPEGTGGLNTEAFFGQGTRLTVV.

On this clonotype: A single base separates this from a much larger clone, so it may be a read error. The rearrangement links TRBV7-9 to TRBJ2-2, with 14 positions matching TRBD2. This CDR3 region has 16 residues. J lost 6 bases, V lost 5 bases, and 5 bases had no gene match. Looked up from germline, CDR1 is SEHNR and CDR2 is FQNEAQ (reference sequence). CDR3 amino acids: CASSEGLAGAPGELFF. The CDR3 nucleotides read TGTGCCAGCAGCGAGGGACTAGCGGGAGCGCCCGGGGAGCTGTTTTTT.

The chain links TRBV27 to TRBJ1-3; D is uncertain. CDR1 and CDR2 from the germline V gene are MNHEY and SMNVEV (reference sequence). V was pared by 5 bases and J by 4 bases, with 12 bases between. This CDR3 has 14 residues. CDR3 sequence: CASSPQATGNTIYF. DNA of the CDR3: TGTGCCAGCAGTCCTCAAGCCACAGGAAACACCATATATTTT.

The chain joins TRBV29-1 to TRBJ2-5; TRBD2 agrees at 9 bases. CDR3 length: 15 amino acids. Germline CDR1 and CDR2: SQVTM and ANQGSEA. The chain's CDR3 is CSARGLSGSLETQYF. DNA of the CDR3: TGCAGTGCTAGAGGGCTTAGCGGGAGCCTAGAGACCCAGTACTTC.

The chain is built from TRBV2 and TRBJ1-5; 8 bases are shared with TRBD1. CDR3 length equals 13 residues. Unmatched junction bases numbered 3, after V lost 8 bases and J lost 3 bases. Germline V gene data show CDR1 as SNHLY and CDR2 as FYNNEI. DNA for the CDR3: TGTGCCAGCCAGGGGGCTACCAATCAGCCCCAGCATTTT. Encoded protein: CASQGATNQPQHF.

This clonotype was detected ten times or more. The rearrangement uses TRBV24-1 and TRBJ1-1; D not resolved. CDR1 is KGHDR, CDR2 SFDVKD, per germline. This CDR3 is 12 amino acids long. Trimming shortened V by 5 bases and J by 2 bases, and 5 bases separated the two germline ends. The CDR3 DNA follows: TGTGCCACCAGTGCCGGTAACACTGAAGCTTTCTTT. It is translated as CATSAGNTEAFF.